These 30 T cell receptor beta chains share one sample of origin, sequenced in a study of blood T cell repertoires in COVID-19. Repertoires were generated with immunoSEQ multiplex PCR, while TCRdb's copy carries only in-frame clones and drops some. The sample has 130,000 or so clones, more than 70% seen once. Sequencing was carried out using peripheral blood. Receptor source: a man in his 60s with acute or convalescent COVID-19.

The chain is built from TRBV3-1 (or the pseudogene TRBV3-2) and TRBJ1-2, with D perhaps TRBD1 (6 bases). Germline CDR1 LGHDT, CDR2 YNNKEL (reference sequence). The CDR3 contains 15 residues. V was trimmed by 2 bases and J by 3 bases, leaving 13 bases between them. The CDR3 spells CASSQQQGWDYGYTF. The CDR3 region has the DNA TGTGCCAGCAGCCAACAACAGGGATGGGACTATGGCTACACCTTC.

The rearrangement joins TRBV6-5 to TRBJ1-4; 9 nucleotides line up with TRBD1. Trimming took 6 bases from V and 8 from J; bases not matched to a gene: 10. CDR1 MNHEY and CDR2 SVGAGI come from the germline V gene. The CDR3 loop spans 15 amino acids. CDR3 residues: CASRRSGTGMEKLFF. CDR3 in DNA: TGTGCCAGCAGGAGGTCCGGGACAGGGATGGAAAAACTGTTTTTT.

The J gene is TRBJ1-3, the V gene TRBV6-1; unclear D gene. The CDR3 contains 16 residues. CDR1 is MNHNS and CDR2 is SASEGT in the germline V gene. The V gene lost 3 bases and the J gene lost 0 bases, with 12 bases spanning the gap. The CDR3 reads CASSETHFFSGNTIYF. CDR3 nucleotide sequence: TGTGCCAGCAGTGAGACTCATTTTTTCTCTGGAAACACCATATATTTT.

The chain carries TRBV6-6 and TRBJ1-2; 7 bases align to TRBD1. The CDR3 consists of 14 residues. The V gene's germline CDR1 is MNHNY and CDR2 SVGAGI (reference sequence). Unmatched junction bases numbered 7, after V lost 6 bases and J lost 3 bases. CDR3 in amino acids: CASRYTGTDYGYTF. CDR3 bases: TGTGCCAGCAGGTACACCGGGACAGACTATGGCTACACCTTC.

This rearrangement joins TRBV7-9 to TRBJ1-4; TRBD1 aligns across 9 bases. Looked up from germline, CDR1 is SEHNR and CDR2 is FQNEAQ (reference sequence). J lost 4 bases, V lost 5 bases, and 5 bases had no gene match. The CDR3 covers 15 residues. CDR3 bases: TGTGCCAGCAGCCCAGACAGGGGGATTAATGAAAAACTGTTTTTT. Translating it yields CASSPDRGINEKLFF.

This clone was observed a few times. The chain employs TRBV5-4 and TRBJ2-1; 7 bases map to TRBD1. The J segment lost 2 bases and the V segment lost 2 bases, leaving 4 bases of the junction unmatched. Looked up from germline, CDR1 is SGHNT and CDR2 is YYREEE (reference sequence). The CDR3 is 15 amino acids. CDR3 region: CASSFRQGAYNEQFF. The CDR3 bases are TGTGCCAGCAGCTTTCGACAGGGAGCCTACAATGAGCAGTTCTTC. The whole variable domain, remainder taken from reference TRBV5-4 and TRBJ2-1, is ETGVTQSPTHLIKTRGQQVTLRCSSQSGHNTVSWYQQALGQGPQFIFQYYREEENGRGNFPPRFSGLQFPNYSSELNVNALELDDSALYLCASSFRQGAYNEQFFGPGTRLTVL.

V is TRBV7-3 and J is TRBJ2-5; 7 nucleotides match TRBD1. CDR1 is SGHTA and CDR2 is FQGTGA in the germline V gene. V trimming: 5 bases; J trimming: 5 bases; junction bases outside the gene matches: 8. The CDR3 is made up of 14 amino acids. As DNA, the CDR3 is TGTGCCAGCAGCCCACAGGGGAATAGCGAGACCCAGTACTTC. As protein: CASSPQGNSETQYF.

The chain has TRBV9 and TRBJ1-6; D unclear. V dropped 3 bases and J dropped 0 bases, with 16 bases sitting between them. This CDR3 contains 18 residues. In germline, CDR1 is SGDLS, CDR2 YYNGEE. This CDR3 reads CASSGSMIPGSYNSPLHF. The CDR3 DNA sequence: TGTGCCAGCAGCGGCTCCATGATCCCGGGCTCCTATAATTCACCCCTCCACTTT.

The V call is TRBV5-6, the J call TRBJ2-1, with 7 positions matching TRBD2. CDR1 and CDR2 from the germline V gene are SGHDT and YYEEEE. J was trimmed by 9 bases and V by 1 base; bases with no gene match: 13. The CDR3 is made up of 16 amino acids. The CDR3 DNA is TGTGCCAGCAGCTTGAATACGGGAGGAAAACGGGGTGAGCAGTTCTTC. Its translation: CASSLNTGGKRGEQFF.

The genes are TRBV24-1 and TRBJ2-5; 13 nucleotides line up with TRBD2. Looked up from germline, CDR1 is KGHDR and CDR2 is SFDVKD. V gave up 4 bases and J gave up 1 base; unmatched junction bases: 5. This CDR3 is 17 amino acids long. For the CDR3, the DNA is TGTGCCACCAGTGACCCGGGACTAGCGGGGTTCCAAGAGACCCAGTACTTC. It encodes CATSDPGLAGFQETQYF.

This clone was detected a few times. The same CDR3 can be traced to other DNA sequences in this sample. The chain carries TRBV6-2 or TRBV6-3 and TRBJ2-1, with 11 bases matching TRBD2. This CDR3 spans 14 amino acids. CDR1 and CDR2 (germline): MNHEY, SVGEGT. The junction had 2 bases not matched to a gene; V was cut back by 3 bases and J by 7 bases. CDR3 residues: CASSYTSGRNEQFF. The CDR3 DNA reads TGTGCCAGCAGTTATACTAGCGGGAGAAATGAGCAGTTCTTC.

CDR3 bases: TGCGCCAGCAGCCAAACAGGGGGCTTCCACGAGCAGTACTTC. Its translation: CASSQTGGFHEQYF. This chain links TRBV4-1 with TRBJ2-7; TRBD1 aligns across 9 bases. CDR1 MGHRA and CDR2 YSYEKL come from the germline V gene. Trimming at V came to 2 bases and at J to 5 bases, leaving 4 bases not matched to a gene. This CDR3 region has 14 residues.

In DNA form, the CDR3 reads TGTGCCAGCAGTTGGGACAGGACCAATTCACCCCTCCACTTT. The encoded protein is CASSWDRTNSPLHF. V and J are TRBV28 and TRBJ1-6; TRBD1 matches 8 bases. The CDR3 covers 14 residues. CDR1 MDHEN and CDR2 SYDVKM come from the germline V gene. V shed 4 bases and J 7 bases; nucleotides not matched to a gene: 3.

This chain joins TRBV28 and TRBJ1-5, with D hard to call. The V gene's germline CDR1 is MDHEN and CDR2 SYDVKM. This CDR3 has 14 residues. V shed 7 bases and J shed 2 bases, with 12 bases lying between them. The CDR3 DNA is TGTGCCAGCAATGGGCAGGTTGGCAATCAGCCCCAGCATTTT. Amino acids: CASNGQVGNQPQHF.

The J gene is TRBJ2-3, the V gene TRBV12-5; a possible D gene is TRBD1 (6 bases). Germline V gene data show CDR1 as LGHNT and CDR2 as FRNRAP. The ends were cut back, 5 bases at V and 3 bases at J, with 15 bases in the middle. The length of the CDR3 is 15 residues. For the CDR3, the DNA is TGTGCTAGTGGTCTTGGGGGCAGTGGAACAGATACGCAGTATTTT. Encoded protein: CASGLGGSGTDTQYF.

The chain couples TRBV7-2 to TRBJ2-7; D unresolved. Trimming stripped 3 bases from V and 2 bases from J, with 14 bases between. The CDR3 runs to 15 residues. Germline CDR1 is SGHTA and CDR2 is FQGNSA. CDR3 sequence: CASSLRDAGPYEQYF. The CDR3, as DNA: TGTGCCAGCAGCTTGCGAGATGCAGGCCCCTACGAGCAGTACTTC.

About this clone: Other DNA sequences in this specimen translate into the identical CDR3. The chain couples TRBV9 to TRBJ2-3; D perhaps matches TRBD1 (5 bases). The ends were cut back, 2 bases at V and 1 base at J, with 14 bases in the middle. The length of the CDR3 is 16 residues. Germline CDR1 reads SGDLS; CDR2 reads YYNGEE. In DNA, the CDR3 is TGTGCCAGCAGCGTTGGGGCAGGATCCGGCACAGATACGCAGTATTTT. This encodes CASSVGAGSGTDTQYF.

The chain links TRBV29-1 to TRBJ2-7; D may be TRBD1 (6 bases). Germline V gene sequence: CDR1 SQVTM, CDR2 ANQGSEA. The CDR3 consists of 13 residues. Trimming stripped 1 base from V and 7 bases from J, with 14 bases between. This CDR3 is CSVEASRGREQYF. CDR3 coding DNA: TGCAGCGTTGAAGCATCCAGGGGCCGTGAGCAGTACTTC.

The chain links TRBV6-2 or TRBV6-3 to TRBJ2-3, with 7 bases that match TRBD2. The germline V gene encodes CDR1 MNHEY and CDR2 SVGEGT. V trimming: 2 bases; J trimming: 4 bases; junction bases outside the gene matches: 9. This CDR3 region has 16 residues. The CDR3: CASSYGAGVPADTQYF. The CDR3 DNA sequence: TGTGCCAGCAGTTACGGGGCGGGAGTTCCCGCAGATACGCAGTATTTT.

This clone was seen a single time. This chain joins TRBV5-1 and TRBJ2-5, with 13 bases fitting TRBD2. This CDR3 has 16 amino acids. Losses at the gene ends were 4 bases for V and 5 bases for J; bases not matched to a gene: 8. CDR1 and CDR2 (germline): SGHRS, YFSETQ. Here the CDR3 DNA reads TGCGCCAGCAGCCCACGGACTAGCGGGAGCGGGGAGACCCAGTACTTC. It encodes CASSPRTSGSGETQYF.

The J gene is TRBJ2-7, the V gene TRBV6-6; D might be TRBD2 (6 bases). CDR3 length: 13 amino acids. Germline values: CDR1 MNHNY, CDR2 SVGAGI (reference sequence). The V end lost 3 bases, the J end lost 5 bases, and 11 bases lay between the germline ends. The CDR3 DNA reads as TGTGCCAGCAGTTATATTTGGGAGGACGAGCAGTACTTC. Its translation is CASSYIWEDEQYF.

This chain links TRBV9 with TRBJ2-2; tentatively, D is TRBD1 (6 bases). The CDR3 sequence is 15 residues long. Germline values: CDR1 SGDLS, CDR2 YYNGEE. With 5 bases removed from V and 9 bases from J, the gap between germline ends came to 20 bases. CDR3 region: CASSKETGSSRELFF. CDR3 coding DNA: TGTGCCAGCAGTAAAGAAACAGGGAGTAGTCGGGAGCTGTTTTTT.

The chain uses TRBV19 and TRBJ1-2; TRBD1 aligns across 7 bases. CDR1 and CDR2 from the germline V gene are LNHDA and SQIVND (reference sequence). The CDR3 is made up of 14 amino acids. The junction had 9 bases not matched to a gene; V was cut back by 7 bases and J by 4 bases. CDR3 protein: CASTLTGMSYGYTF. In DNA form, the CDR3 reads TGTGCCAGTACCTTGACAGGGATGAGCTATGGCTACACCTTC.

This clone was picked up a small number of times. V usage is TRBV6-5 and J usage is TRBJ2-2; D is undetermined. The CDR3 spans 13 residues. From germline, CDR1 is MNHEY and CDR2 SVGAGI. V shed 4 bases and J shed 0 bases, with 3 bases lying between them. The chain's CDR3 is CASSSTNTGELFF. In DNA, the CDR3 is TGTGCCAGCAGTTCAACGAACACCGGGGAGCTGTTTTTT.

The chain joins TRBV5-4 to TRBJ2-1; 11 bases agree with TRBD2. The CDR3 has 15 amino acids. Germline loops: CDR1 SGHNT, CDR2 YYREEE (reference sequence). Unmatched junction bases numbered 2, after V lost 0 bases and J lost 6 bases. CDR3 loop: CASSLGLAGSNEQFF. The CDR3 DNA reads TGTGCCAGCAGCTTGGGACTAGCGGGAAGCAATGAGCAGTTCTTC.

This chain links TRBV21-1 with TRBJ2-7; the table assigns TRBD2, which was not confirmed against the DNA. TRBV21-1 is a pseudogene locus. The CDR3 is 19 amino acids. The CDR3 nucleotides read TGTGCCAGCAGGCCTGGCGGGACTAGCGGGAGGGCCAGGGAGTACGAGCAGTACTTC. It specifies CASRPGGTSGRAREYEQYF.

This clone turned up a few times. The J gene is TRBJ1-5, the V gene TRBV27; no clear D. V was trimmed by 5 bases and J by 1 base, leaving 9 bases between them. In germline, CDR1 is MNHEY, CDR2 SMNVEV (reference sequence). The CDR3 runs to 14 residues. CDR3 sequence reads: CASSPLLSNQPQHF. Here the CDR3 DNA reads TGTGCCAGCAGTCCCCTTTTGAGCAATCAGCCCCAGCATTTT.

J is TRBJ2-7 and V is TRBV27; 8 bases align to TRBD1. This CDR3 is built from 13 residues. CDR1 MNHEY and CDR2 SMNVEV come from the germline V gene (reference sequence). The V gene end was trimmed by 5 bases and the J gene end by 6 bases; junction bases not matched to a gene: 6. CDR3 loop: CASSPGQGIEQYF. Here the CDR3 DNA reads TGTGCCAGCAGTCCCGGACAGGGCATCGAGCAGTACTTC.

CDR3 amino acids: CASSQQGTSGGPQHF. For the CDR3, the DNA is TGTGCCAGCAGCCAGCAGGGTACGAGCGGGGGACCCCAGCATTTT. J is TRBJ1-5 and V is TRBV11-2; possible D gene TRBD1, 5 bases. Germline CDR1 is SGHAT and CDR2 is FQNNGV. The CDR3 is made up of 15 amino acids. V was shortened by 5 bases and J by 10 bases, with 21 bases between the two germline ends.

A single count supports this clone. The chain recombines TRBV4-1 with TRBJ1-3; D is uncertain. The germline CDR1 and CDR2 sequences are MGHRA and YSYEKL. The CDR3 sequence is 14 residues long. Trimming cost V 1 base and J 0 bases, with 4 bases left between them. CDR3 nucleotides: TGCGCCAGCAGCCAAGGTAACTCTGGAAACACCATATATTTT. This gives the protein CASSQGNSGNTIYF.